The sequence of this TCR beta chain was determined in a study of blood T cell repertoires in COVID-19. Overall study context: Italy, Spain and the United States were the sources of the convalescent and acute COVID-19 samples.

As for this clone: The sample holds other DNA sequences that translate to the same CDR3.

The table came from immunoSEQ multiplex PCR; TCRdb's copy has only in-frame clones and leaves some out. Of about 300,000 clones in the sample, about four fifths were seen once. The V end lost 6 bases, the J end lost 5 bases, and 7 bases lay between the germline ends. The CDR3 consists of 12 residues. The germline CDR1 and CDR2 sequences are MDHEN and SYDVKM. The sample was peripheral blood. The rearrangement links TRBV28 to TRBJ1-4, with D possibly TRBD1 on 6 matching bases. The source of this sequence is a human donor with COVID-19, enrolled during active disease. The donor label of this sample is uncertain. The CDR3 sequence: CASSQGNEKLFF. The DNA for the CDR3 is TGTGCCAGCAGCCAGGGGAATGAAAAACTGTTTTTT. The full variable domain, in which reference TRBV28 and TRBJ1-4 provide the parts outside the CDR3, is DVKVTQSSRYLVKRTGEKVFLECVQDMDHENMFWYRQDPGLGLRLIYFSYDVKMKEKGDIPEGYSVSREKKERFSLILESASTNQTSMYLCASSQGNEKLFFGSGTQLSVL.